This T cell receptor beta chain stems from a study of T cells in Graves' hyperthyroidism and ophthalmopathy. In the study overall: Blood was drawn when the patient was first diagnosed and still untreated.

Study observations and caveats: Most clonotypes that expanded in the thyroid above 0.001 also showed up in blood. The model predicted ophthalmopathy a median approximately 6.3 months before onset.

This clonotype has a handful of counts. Its antigen is unidentified. RNA transcripts served as the template for amplifying TCR beta CDR3 regions. TCR CDR3 regions were first amplified by RT-PCR with HTBI primers. TCRdb ran MiXCR on the multiplex PCR reads and lists one entry per CDR3 protein. This table has approximately 400,000 distinct CDR3 sequences, about 14% appearing once. Specimen: blood. This sequence originates from a man aged 45-65 years with Graves' ophthalmopathy.

In nucleotides, the CDR3 is TGCAGCTGCACAAGGAACACTGAAGCTTTCTTT. Its protein is CSCTRNTEAFF. V gene TRBV29-1 combines with J gene TRBJ1-1; unclear D gene. The CDR3 is made up of 11 amino acids. V was pared by 8 bases and J by 1 base, with 8 bases between. Germline lookup yields CDR1 SQVTM and CDR2 ANQGSEA. Filled out from reference TRBV29-1 and TRBJ1-1, the complete variable domain reads SAVISQKPSRDICQRGTSLTIQCQVDSQVTMMFWYRQQPGQSLTLIATANQGSEATYESGFVIDKFPISRPNLTFSTLTVSNMSPEDSSIYLCSCTRNTEAFFGQGTRLTVV.